This T cell receptor beta chain was captured by sequencing in a study of blood T cell repertoires in COVID-19. On the study more broadly: There were acute and convalescent COVID-19 samples, and they came from the United States, Italy and Spain. Sources were T cells, B-cell-depleted T cells, or PBMCs; the material itself was cDNA or gDNA.

The CDR3 is 14 residues long. With 3 bases clipped from V and 3 bases from J, the junction kept 2 bases outside the gene matches. Germline CDR1 is SGHTA and CDR2 is FQGNSA. Methods used by the authors: Nucleated cell counts were estimated from reference gene primer amplification. The protocol was immunoSEQ multiplex PCR, while the TCRdb copy is restricted to in-frame clones and leaves out a portion. V and J calls and clone size are as listed in that table; D and trimming were resolved from the DNA. The sample yields 120,000 or so clones, about 79% seen once. Input material: peripheral blood. This sequence joins TRBV7-2 and TRBJ2-7; TRBD1 matches at 10 bases. This TCR was sampled from a woman older than 75 with active or convalescent COVID-19. The CDR3 DNA sequence: TGTGCCAGCAGCTTCAGGACAGGGGGCTACGAGCAGTACTTC. Its translation is CASSFRTGGYEQYF.